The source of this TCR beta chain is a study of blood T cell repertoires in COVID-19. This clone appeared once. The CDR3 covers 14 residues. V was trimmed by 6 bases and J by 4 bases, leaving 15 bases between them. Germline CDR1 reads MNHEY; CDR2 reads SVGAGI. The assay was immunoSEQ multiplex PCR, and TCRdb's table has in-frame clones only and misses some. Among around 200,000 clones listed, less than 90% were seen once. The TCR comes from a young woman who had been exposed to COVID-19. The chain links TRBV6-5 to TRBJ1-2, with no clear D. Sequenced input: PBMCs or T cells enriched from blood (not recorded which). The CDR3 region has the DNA TGTGCCAGCAGATCCCCCCATCCAGGCTATGGCTACACCTTC. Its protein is CASRSPHPGYGYTF.